This TCR beta chain was captured in a study of tumor-infiltrating lymphocytes in primary liver carcinoma. General study points: Lower overlap was observed for tumor-adjacent and tumor-blood pairs relative to tumor region pairs.

Reverse transcription of 450 to 500 ng total RNA with a constant-region primer produced TCR beta cDNA. Slightly modified ARM-PCR, run as three nested multiplex PCR rounds, produced the TCR beta libraries. Rounds one and two of PCR, each of 10 cycles, were primed with TRBV1-TRBV30 forward primers and a C-beta reverse primer. MiXCR, run by TCRdb on the multiplex PCR reads, gives a single entry per CDR3 protein. The table has fewer than 400,000 distinct CDR3 sequences, 50% to 70% seen once; the top ten hold 9%. On this clonotype itself: The antigen remains unidentified.

The blood RNA (from unsorted whole blood) was obtained, and germline DNA was also extracted. Trimming took 5 bases from V and 6 from J; bases not matched to a gene: 11. Per germline, CDR1 MGHRA and CDR2 YSYEKL. The CDR3 contains 15 residues. This sequence joins TRBV4-1 and TRBJ1-2; the match to TRBD1 covers 8 bases. This clonotype originated in a man aged 35-49 years with primary liver carcinoma and hepatitis B virus infection. Input material: peripheral blood. The CDR3 loop is CASSKSGQGLDGYTF. The CDR3 nucleotides read TGCGCCAGCAGCAAGTCCGGACAGGGATTAGATGGCTACACCTTC.